The 9 T cell receptor beta chains in this list originate from one sample, sequenced in a study of shared clonotypes between healthy human individuals. The naive CD8 subset, CD45RO-negative cells positively selected for CCR7, excluded terminally differentiated effector memory CD45RA+ cells. Measured with immunoSEQ multiplex PCR; TCRdb has only the in-frame clones, and not every one. Of 500,000 to 700,000 clones listed, 95% were seen once; the top ten hold 0.095% to 0.14%. Sequenced sample: naive CD8+ T cells sorted from blood. These receptors all stem from a woman in her twenties or thirties in good health.

V usage is TRBV6-5 and J usage is TRBJ2-7; D gene ambiguous. The length of the CDR3 is 15 residues. The germline gives CDR1 MNHEY, CDR2 SVGAGI. Deletions cut 6 bases from V and 2 bases from J, with 17 bases between. CDR3 sequence: CASSARWVGPYEQYF. The CDR3 region has the DNA TGTGCCAGCAGCGCCCGGTGGGTAGGCCCCTACGAGCAGTACTTC.

Here the CDR3 reads CAISEPYRNNEQFF. The CDR3 DNA sequence: TGTGCCATCAGTGAGCCCTACAGGAACAATGAGCAGTTCTTC. The rearrangement joins TRBV10-3 to TRBJ2-1; possible D gene TRBD1, 5 bases. Germline V gene data show CDR1 as ENHRY and CDR2 as SYGVKD. The CDR3 loop spans 14 amino acids. Trimming took off 2 bases at V and 5 bases at J, with 10 bases between the two ends.

This clone has a handful of counts. The sample has other DNA sequences that encode this CDR3 too. The chain is built from TRBV9 and TRBJ2-2; D gene uncertain. With 0 bases removed from V and 2 bases from J, the gap between germline ends came to 2 bases. The CDR3 extends over 13 amino acids. CDR1 SGDLS and CDR2 YYNGEE come from the germline V gene. CDR3 in DNA: TGTGCCAGCAGCGTAGGTAACACCGGGGAGCTGTTTTTT. This encodes CASSVGNTGELFF.

To note about this clone: Other DNA sequences within the sample encode an identical CDR3. V and J are TRBV27 and TRBJ1-1; no reliable D call. Germline V lookup: CDR1 MNHEY, CDR2 SMNVEV (reference sequence). Trimming left V 2 bases short and J 2 bases short, with 6 bases between. This CDR3 spans 13 amino acids. CDR3 nucleotides: TGTGCCAGCAGTTTAGGGCCCAACACTGAAGCTTTCTTT. Translated, it gives CASSLGPNTEAFF.

CDR3 nucleotides: TGTGCCAGCAGCGCGACTAGCGGCTACAATGAGCAGTTCTTC. Its protein product is CASSATSGYNEQFF. This chain connects TRBV5-5 to TRBJ2-1, with 9 bases that match TRBD2. The CDR3 length is 14 residues. The germline V gene encodes CDR1 SGHKS and CDR2 YYEKEE (reference sequence). The ends lost 4 bases at V and 3 bases at J; junction bases unmatched: 2.

The rearrangement uses TRBV7-8 and TRBJ2-7; D possibly corresponds to TRBD2 (5 bases). Germline-derived CDR1 and CDR2 are SGHVS and FQNEAQ. The CDR3 loop spans 16 amino acids. Trimming removed 0 bases from V and 0 bases from J, with 12 bases in between. The CDR3 DNA reads TGTGCCAGCAGCTTAGCTGGTGACCGGGACTCCTACGAGCAGTACTTC. This gives the protein CASSLAGDRDSYEQYF. Based on the CDR3 plus reference TRBV7-8 and TRBJ2-7, the full variable domain is GAGVSQSPRYKVAKRGQDVALRCDPISGHVSLFWYQQALGQGPEFLTYFQNEAQLDKSGLPSDRFFAERPEGSVSTLKIQRTQQEDSAVYLCASSLAGDRDSYEQYFGPGTRLTVT.

Comment on this clone: The same CDR3 is also encoded by other DNA sequences in this sample. V and J are TRBV20-1 and TRBJ2-7; D is unclear. The V end was cut by 3 bases, the J end by 3 bases, with 6 bases between. This CDR3 spans 11 amino acids. Looked up from germline, CDR1 is DFQATT and CDR2 is SNEGSKA (reference sequence). The chain's CDR3 is CSARSDYEQYF. The CDR3, as DNA: TGCAGTGCTAGGAGCGACTACGAGCAGTACTTC.

V is TRBV11-2 and J is TRBJ2-6; 10 positions match TRBD1. CDR3 size: 17 residues. The V and J ends lost 7 bases and 2 bases, in that order; junction bases with no gene match: 8. Looked up from germline, CDR1 is SGHAT and CDR2 is FQNNGV. CDR3 region: CASIMWDRGTGANVLTF. In DNA, the CDR3 is TGTGCCAGCATAATGTGGGACAGGGGTACTGGGGCCAACGTCCTGACTTTC.

This chain links TRBV5-8 with TRBJ1-1, with D perhaps TRBD1 (5 bases). The V gene's germline CDR1 is SGHTS and CDR2 YDEGEE. This CDR3 is 15 amino acids long. V was pared by 6 bases and J by 1 base, with 16 bases between. This CDR3 is CASTLGGHQNTEAFF. In DNA, the CDR3 is TGTGCCAGCACCCTCGGCGGACACCAGAACACTGAAGCTTTCTTT. Full variable domain (rest looked up from reference TRBV5-8 and TRBJ1-1): EAGVTQSPTHLIKTRGQQATLRCSPISGHTSVYWYQQALGLGLQFLLWYDEGEERNRGNFPPRFSGRQFPNYSSELNVNALELEDSALYLCASTLGGHQNTEAFFGQGTRLTVV.